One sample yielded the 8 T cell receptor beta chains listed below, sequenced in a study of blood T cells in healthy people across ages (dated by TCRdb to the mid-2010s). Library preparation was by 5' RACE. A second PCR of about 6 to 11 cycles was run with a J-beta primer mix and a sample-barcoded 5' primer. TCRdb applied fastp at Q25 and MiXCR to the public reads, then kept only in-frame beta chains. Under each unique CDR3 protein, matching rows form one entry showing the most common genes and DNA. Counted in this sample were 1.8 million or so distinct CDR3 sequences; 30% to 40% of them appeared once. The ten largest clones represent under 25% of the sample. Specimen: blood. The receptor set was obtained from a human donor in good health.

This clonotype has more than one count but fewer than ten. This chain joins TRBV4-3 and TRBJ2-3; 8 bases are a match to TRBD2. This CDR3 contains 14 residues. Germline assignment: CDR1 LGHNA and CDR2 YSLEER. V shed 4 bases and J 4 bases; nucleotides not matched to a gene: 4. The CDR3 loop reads CASSPRTSSDTQYF. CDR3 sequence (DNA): TGCGCCAGCAGCCCGCGGACTAGCTCAGATACGCAGTATTTT.

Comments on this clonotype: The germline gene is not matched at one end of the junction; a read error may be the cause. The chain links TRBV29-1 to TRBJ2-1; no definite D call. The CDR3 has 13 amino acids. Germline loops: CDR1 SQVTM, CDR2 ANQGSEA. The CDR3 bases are TGCAGCGCTACGATGAGCTCCTACAATGAGCTGTTCTTC. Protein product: CSATMSSYNELFF.

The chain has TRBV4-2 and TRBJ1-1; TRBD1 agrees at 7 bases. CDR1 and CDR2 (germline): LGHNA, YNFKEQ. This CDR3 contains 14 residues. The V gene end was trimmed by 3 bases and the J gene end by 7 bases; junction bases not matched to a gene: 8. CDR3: CASSQLTGRIEAFF. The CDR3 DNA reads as TGTGCCAGCAGCCAGCTGACAGGGAGGATTGAAGCTTTCTTT.

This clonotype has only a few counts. DNA for the CDR3: TGTGCCAGCACCTTACAGGGGATTGAAGAGACCCAGTACTTC. Translation gives CASTLQGIEETQYF. The V call is TRBV2, the J call TRBJ2-5; TRBD1 matches at 7 bases. With 7 bases clipped from V and 3 bases from J, the junction kept 8 bases outside the gene matches. This CDR3 contains 14 residues. Germline V CDR1 and CDR2: SNHLY, FYNNEI. The full variable domain, completed using reference TRBV2 and TRBJ2-5, is EPEVTQTPSHQVTQMGQEVILRCVPISNHLYFYWYRQILGQKVEFLVSFYNNEISEKSEIFDDQFSVERPDGSNFTLKIRSTKLEDSAMYFCASTLQGIEETQYFGPGTRLLVL.

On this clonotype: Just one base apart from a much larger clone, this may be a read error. CDR3: CSARQGSNQPRHF. DNA of the CDR3: TGCAGTGCTAGACAAGGCAGCAATCAGCCCCGGCATTTT. The J gene is TRBJ1-5, the V gene TRBV20-1; D is unresolved. Germline V CDR1 and CDR2: DFQATT, SNEGSKA (reference sequence). The CDR3 length is 13 residues.

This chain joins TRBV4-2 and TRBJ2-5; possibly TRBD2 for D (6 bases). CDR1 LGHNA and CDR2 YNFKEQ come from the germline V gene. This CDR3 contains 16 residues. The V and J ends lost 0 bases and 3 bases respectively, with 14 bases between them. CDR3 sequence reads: CASSQDRGLNKETQYF. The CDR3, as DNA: TGTGCCAGCAGCCAAGACCGGGGACTGAACAAAGAGACCCAGTACTTC.

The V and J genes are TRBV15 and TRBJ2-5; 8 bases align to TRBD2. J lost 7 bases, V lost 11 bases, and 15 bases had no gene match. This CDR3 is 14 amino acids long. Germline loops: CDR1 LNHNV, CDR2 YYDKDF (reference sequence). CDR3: CASRPSGRGGTQYF. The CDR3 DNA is TGTGCCTCACGCCCTAGCGGCCGGGGGGGGACCCAGTACTTC.

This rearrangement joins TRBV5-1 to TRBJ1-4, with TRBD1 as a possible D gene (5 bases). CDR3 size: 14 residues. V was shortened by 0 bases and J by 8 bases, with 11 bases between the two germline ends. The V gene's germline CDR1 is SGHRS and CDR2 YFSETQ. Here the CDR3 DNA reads TGCGCCAGCAGCTTGGACAGGCCTAGGGAAAAACTGTTTTTT. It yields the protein CASSLDRPREKLFF.